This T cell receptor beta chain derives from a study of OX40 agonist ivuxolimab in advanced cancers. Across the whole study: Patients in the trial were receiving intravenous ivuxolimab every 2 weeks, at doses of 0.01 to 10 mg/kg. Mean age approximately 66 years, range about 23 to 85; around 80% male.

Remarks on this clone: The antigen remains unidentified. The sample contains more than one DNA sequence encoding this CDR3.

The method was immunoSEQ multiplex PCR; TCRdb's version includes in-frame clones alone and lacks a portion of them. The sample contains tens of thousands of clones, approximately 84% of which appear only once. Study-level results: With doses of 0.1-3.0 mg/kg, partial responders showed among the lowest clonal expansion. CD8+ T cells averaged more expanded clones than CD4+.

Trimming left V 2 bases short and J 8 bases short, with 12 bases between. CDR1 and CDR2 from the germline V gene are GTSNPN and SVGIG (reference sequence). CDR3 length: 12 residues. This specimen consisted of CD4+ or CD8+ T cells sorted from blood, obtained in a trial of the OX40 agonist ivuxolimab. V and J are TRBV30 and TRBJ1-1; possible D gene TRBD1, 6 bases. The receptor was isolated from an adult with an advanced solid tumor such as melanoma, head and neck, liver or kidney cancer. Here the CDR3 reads CAWSINRVEAFF. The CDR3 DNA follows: TGTGCCTGGAGTATTAACAGGGTGGAAGCTTTCTTT.